The source of this TCR beta chain is a study of cytomegalovirus exposure and HLA in healthy donors. Study background: The use of the same platform for the approximately 130 validation repertoires and the approximately 730 first-cohort repertoires was reported by a later analysis. General observations from the study: A subsequent analysis found that TCR clusters from the first cohort also tended to co-occur in the roughly 120 validation repertoires, with about 93% of cluster scores above 0.

Per the germline V gene, CDR1 is MGHRA and CDR2 is YSYEKL. The CDR3 consists of 15 residues. Losses at the gene ends were 0 bases for V and 6 bases for J; bases not matched to a gene: 3. Sequenced by immunoSEQ multiplex PCR; TCRdb stores in-frame clones only, minus some. Found here are around 69,000 clones, roughly 95% of them singletons; the top ten hold about 4.5%. This clone was detected once. Its target is unknown. These donors were members of the roughly 120-subject validation cohort, a group separate from the roughly 670-subject first cohort. The TCR was taken from a woman in her late teens or twenties in good health and CMV-seropositive. This rearrangement joins TRBV4-1 to TRBJ2-5; 11 bases map to TRBD1. Sequencing used PBMCs. The CDR3 DNA reads as TGCGCCAGCAGCCAAGACGGGACAGGGGGAAAGACCCAGTACTTC. It translates to CASSQDGTGGKTQYF.